This is a list of T cell receptor beta chains from one sample in a study of blood T cell repertoires in COVID-19. Generated by immunoSEQ multiplex PCR, the TCRdb table keeps only in-frame clones and is missing some. The sample carries some 85,000 clones, about three quarters recorded once. The sequenced material came from peripheral blood. Source of these receptors: a human donor in a cohort sampled during active COVID-19. Both conserved end residues are part of each CDR3. Fields, in order: clone size, D gene, V gene, J gene, CDR3 protein, CDR3 DNA. D genes are given only for firm matches. The size field is filled for only some rows; it gives once, few, many or a size class.

-	-	TRBV18	TRBJ2-4	CASSQHRGGPLAKNIQYF	TGTGCCAGCTCACAGCACAGGGGGGGACCCCTAGCCAAAAACATTCAGTACTTC
few	-	TRBV11-2	TRBJ2-7	CASSLVSGFGSEQYF	TGTGCCAGCAGCTTAGTCTCAGGTTTTGGGTCTGAGCAGTACTTC
once	-	TRBV7-8	TRBJ1-4	CASSLERGRVGKGKLFF	TGTGCCAGCAGCTTAGAGCGGGGACGCGTCGGGAAGGGGAAACTGTTTTTT
-	-	TRBV9	TRBJ1-1	CASSPSRALNTEAFF	TGTGCCAGCAGCCCCAGCAGGGCCTTGAACACTGAAGCTTTCTTT
-	-	TRBV2	TRBJ1-3	CASSEARGSGASGNTIYF	TGTGCCAGCAGTGAAGCGCGGGGCAGTGGGGCCTCTGGAAACACCATATATTTT
-	-	TRBV3-1/TRBV3-2	TRBJ2-5	CASSQLLAGTQETQYF	TGTGCCAGCAGCCAATTACTCGCGGGGACCCAAGAGACCCAGTACTTC
-	-	TRBV10-3	TRBJ2-1	CAISEGPERVEQFF	TGTGCCATCAGTGAGGGTCCAGAGCGGGTGGAGCAGTTCTTC
-	-	TRBV6-5	TRBJ2-2	CASSFLLSNTGELFF	TGTGCCAGCAGTTTTCTACTTTCGAACACCGGGGAGCTGTTTTTT
-	-	TRBV15	TRBJ1-1	CATSRDRVTEAFF	TGTGCCACCAGCAGAGATCGGGTCACTGAAGCTTTCTTT
-	-	TRBV30	TRBJ2-6	CAWAPQSGANVLTF	TGTGCCTGGGCCCCCCAGTCTGGGGCCAACGTCCTGACTTTC
-	-	TRBV7-2	TRBJ2-3	CASRAGRPSTDTQYF	TGTGCCAGCCGGGCGGGAAGACCTAGCACAGATACGCAGTATTTT
-	-	TRBV24-1	TRBJ1-5	CATSAEQGVGNQPQHF	TGTGCCACCAGTGCAGAACAGGGTGTCGGCAATCAGCCCCAGCATTTT
-	TRBD1	TRBV5-1	TRBJ2-6	CASKTGVSGANVLTF	TGCGCCAGCAAAACAGGGGTGTCTGGGGCCAACGTCCTGACTTTC
-	TRBD2	TRBV27	TRBJ2-2	CASSSPSGRALMTGELFF	TGTGCCAGCAGTTCACCTAGCGGGAGGGCCCTCATGACCGGGGAGCTGTTTTTT
-	-	TRBV21-1	TRBJ2-4	CARGGQLAKNIQYF	TGTGCCAGGGGGGGGCAGCTAGCCAAAAACATTCAGTACTTC
-	-	TRBV28	TRBJ1-1	CASSLRTEAFF	TGTGCCAGCAGTTTACGGACTGAAGCTTTCTTT
-	-	TRBV19	TRBJ1-2	CASSLRGANYGYTF	TGTGCCAGTAGTCTTAGGGGCGCTAACTATGGCTACACCTTC
-	-	TRBV7-2	TRBJ2-3	CASSQRNTDTQYF	TGTGCCAGCAGCCAGCGGAACACAGATACGCAGTATTTT
-	-	TRBV15	TRBJ2-7	CATSRAVGGGYEQYF	TGTGCCACCAGCAGGGCCGTTGGGGGAGGATACGAGCAGTACTTC
-	TRBD1	TRBV24-1	TRBJ2-1	CATSDPTPGQGYNEQFF	TGTGCCACCAGTGACCCCACTCCGGGACAGGGCTACAATGAGCAGTTCTTC
-	-	TRBV24-1	TRBJ2-2	CATSDAGSQTGELFF	TGTGCCACCAGTGACGCCGGGTCCCAAACCGGGGAGCTGTTTTTT
-	-	TRBV12-3/TRBV12-4	TRBJ2-3	CASSWTVPGTQYF	TGTGCCAGCAGTTGGACAGTCCCGGGTACGCAGTATTTT
-	TRBD2	TRBV15	TRBJ2-3	CATSRGMLAGDTQYF	TGTGCCACCAGCAGAGGGATGCTAGCGGGAGATACGCAGTATTTT
-	-	TRBV4-1	TRBJ2-1	CASSQDSGNSQIYNEQFF	TGCGCCAGCAGCCAAGACTCAGGGAACTCACAAATCTACAATGAGCAGTTCTTC
few	-	TRBV7-9	TRBJ2-1	CASSLAGATDEQFF	TGTGCCAGCAGCTTAGCGGGAGCGACGGATGAGCAGTTCTTC
-	-	TRBV27	TRBJ2-1	CASSLRSGNDEQFF	TGTGCCAGCAGTTTAAGGAGCGGTAACGATGAGCAGTTCTTC
few	TRBD2	TRBV2	TRBJ2-1	CASSGGWTSGQSSYNEQFF	TGTGCCAGCAGTGGCGGATGGACTAGCGGGCAGAGCTCCTACAATGAGCAGTTCTTC
once	-	TRBV5-8	TRBJ1-5	CASSLGRNFNQPQHF	TGTGCCAGCAGCCTGGGCCGCAACTTCAATCAGCCCCAGCATTTT
-	-	TRBV28	TRBJ2-1	CASQGSNEQFF	TGTGCCAGCCAGGGGTCCAATGAGCAGTTCTTC
-	-	TRBV27	TRBJ1-1	CASSLGRGDTEAFF	TGTGCCAGCAGCCTGGGCCGGGGAGACACTGAAGCTTTCTTT
-	TRBD2	TRBV4-1	TRBJ2-3	CASSQDASGRVARTDTQYF	TGCGCCAGCAGCCAAGATGCCAGCGGGAGGGTTGCTCGCACAGATACGCAGTATTTT